Given below is one T cell receptor beta chain in context. Its target is not known. This sample was taken from a study of OX40 agonist ivuxolimab in advanced cancers. Study background: The drug used for patients, ivuxolimab, was an agonistic anti-OX40 (CD134) antibody. Dose-escalation subjects each had hepatocellular carcinoma, melanoma, renal cell or head and neck cancer. Broader study findings: Individuals who were partial responders at 0.1-3.0 mg/kg had clonal expansion that ranked among the lowest.

The CDR3 runs to 13 residues. Between the trimmed V and J ends, which lost 9 bases and 7 bases, there was a span of 18 bases. Germline V gives CDR1 LNHDA, CDR2 SQIVND (reference sequence). Clones were read by immunoSEQ multiplex PCR, and TCRdb kept only the in-frame ones, dropping some. The sample lists roughly 80,000 clones, roughly 90% occurring once. Cycle 7 day 1, cycle 4 day 1, and baseline were the timepoints at which blood was sampled. V gene TRBV19 combines with J gene TRBJ1-2, with D possibly matching TRBD1 (5 bases). This TCR derives from an adult with an advanced solid tumor such as melanoma, head and neck, liver or kidney cancer. The material was CD4+ or CD8+ T cells sorted from blood, obtained in a trial of the OX40 agonist ivuxolimab. The CDR3 protein is CASPSGGIGGYTF. The CDR3 bases are TGTGCCAGCCCGTCCGGGGGGATCGGTGGCTACACCTTC.